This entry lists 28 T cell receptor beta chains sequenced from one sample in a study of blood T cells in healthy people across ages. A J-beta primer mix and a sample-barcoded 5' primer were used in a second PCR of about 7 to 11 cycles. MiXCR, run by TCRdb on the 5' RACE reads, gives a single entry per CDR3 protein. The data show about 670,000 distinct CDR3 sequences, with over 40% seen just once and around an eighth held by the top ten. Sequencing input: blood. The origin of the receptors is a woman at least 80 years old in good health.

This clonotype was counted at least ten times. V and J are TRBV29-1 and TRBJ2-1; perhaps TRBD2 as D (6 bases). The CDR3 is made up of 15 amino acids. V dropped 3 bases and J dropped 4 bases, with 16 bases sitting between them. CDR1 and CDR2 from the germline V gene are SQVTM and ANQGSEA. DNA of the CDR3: TGCAGCGTTGAGGGCGAGCGGGCTAGATACAATGAGCAGTTCTTC. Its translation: CSVEGERARYNEQFF.

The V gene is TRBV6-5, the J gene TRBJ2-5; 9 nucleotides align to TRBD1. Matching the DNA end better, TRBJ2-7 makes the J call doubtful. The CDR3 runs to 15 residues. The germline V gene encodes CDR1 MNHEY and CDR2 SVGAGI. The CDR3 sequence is CASSPRTGGVTEQYF. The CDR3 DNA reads TGTGCCAGCAGTCCACGAACAGGGGGCGTTACCGAGCAGTACTTC.

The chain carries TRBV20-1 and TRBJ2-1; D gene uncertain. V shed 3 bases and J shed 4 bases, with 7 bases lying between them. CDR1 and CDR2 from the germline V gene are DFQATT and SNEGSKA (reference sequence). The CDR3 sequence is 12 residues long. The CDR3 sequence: CSASLAYNEQFF. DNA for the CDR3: TGCAGTGCTAGTCTCGCATACAATGAGCAGTTCTTC.

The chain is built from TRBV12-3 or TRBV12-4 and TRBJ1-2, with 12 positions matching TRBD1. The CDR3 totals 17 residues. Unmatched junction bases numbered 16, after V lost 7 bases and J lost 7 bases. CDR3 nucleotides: TGTGCCAGCACCCGGATCGGTGGGACAGGGGGCGCGAGTGGCTACACCTTC. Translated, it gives CASTRIGGTGGASGYTF.

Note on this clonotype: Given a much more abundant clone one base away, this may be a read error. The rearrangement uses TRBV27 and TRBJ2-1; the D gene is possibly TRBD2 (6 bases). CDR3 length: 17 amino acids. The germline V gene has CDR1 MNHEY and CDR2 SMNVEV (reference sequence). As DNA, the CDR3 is TGTGCCGGCAGTTTGTTTTTTGAGCGGGTCTCCTACAATGAGCAGTTCTTC. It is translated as CAGSLFFERVSYNEQFF.

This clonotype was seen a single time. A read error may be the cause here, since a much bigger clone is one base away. CDR3 sequence: CSAPDSRIKTLHF. CDR3 DNA: TGCAGTGCTCCCGACAGCAGGATCAAAACCCTCCACTTT. The chain employs TRBV20-1 and TRBJ1-6, with D possibly matching TRBD1 (5 bases). The CDR3 contains 13 residues. V was pared by 5 bases and J by 14 bases, with 19 bases between. The germline V gene has CDR1 DFQATT and CDR2 SNEGSKA (reference sequence).

Written as DNA, the CDR3 is TGTGCCAGCAGCCCCACGGGACAGAATCAGCCCCAGCATTTT. Amino acid sequence: CASSPTGQNQPQHF. This chain uses TRBV9 with TRBJ1-5, with TRBD1 matching 7 bases. Germline CDR1 SGDLS, CDR2 YYNGEE. V gave up 4 bases and J gave up 4 bases; unmatched junction bases: 5. The length of the CDR3 is 14 residues.

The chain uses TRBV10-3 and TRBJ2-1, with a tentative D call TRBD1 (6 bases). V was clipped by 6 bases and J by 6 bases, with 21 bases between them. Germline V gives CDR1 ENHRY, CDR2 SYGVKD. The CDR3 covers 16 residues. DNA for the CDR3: TGTGCCATCAGCGAGCAAAGGGGACAAGTGGGCAATGAGCAGTTCTTC. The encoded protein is CAISEQRGQVGNEQFF.

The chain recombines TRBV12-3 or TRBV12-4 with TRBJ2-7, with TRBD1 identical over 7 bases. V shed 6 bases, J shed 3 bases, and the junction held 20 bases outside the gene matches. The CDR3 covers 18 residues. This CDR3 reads CASSSGQPALNSYYEQYF. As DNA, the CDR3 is TGTGCCAGCAGCTCGGGACAGCCCGCCCTGAACTCCTACTACGAGCAGTACTTC.

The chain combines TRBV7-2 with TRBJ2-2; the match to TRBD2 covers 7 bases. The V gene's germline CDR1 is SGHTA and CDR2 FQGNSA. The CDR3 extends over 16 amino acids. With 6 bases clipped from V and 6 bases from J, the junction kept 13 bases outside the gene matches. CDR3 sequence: CASSPQGAGAAGELFF. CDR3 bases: TGTGCCAGCAGTCCCCAAGGGGCGGGAGCGGCCGGGGAGCTGTTTTTT.

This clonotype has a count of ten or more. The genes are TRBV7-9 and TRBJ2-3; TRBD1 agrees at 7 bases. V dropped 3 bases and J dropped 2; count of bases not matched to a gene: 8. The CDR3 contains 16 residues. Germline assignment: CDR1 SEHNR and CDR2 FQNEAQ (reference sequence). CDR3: CASSFTGAPITDTQYF. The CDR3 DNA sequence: TGTGCCAGCAGCTTTACAGGGGCCCCGATCACAGATACGCAGTATTTT.

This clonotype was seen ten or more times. The CDR3 spells CASSSTGRPQYF. The CDR3 DNA reads as TGTGCCAGCAGTTCGACAGGGAGGCCCCAGTACTTC. This chain links TRBV6-5 with TRBJ2-5; the D gene is possibly TRBD1 (7 bases). The CDR3 length is 12 residues. The germline V and J ends were trimmed by 4 bases and 9 bases, with 12 bases remaining between them. Per the germline V gene, CDR1 is MNHEY and CDR2 is SVGAGI.

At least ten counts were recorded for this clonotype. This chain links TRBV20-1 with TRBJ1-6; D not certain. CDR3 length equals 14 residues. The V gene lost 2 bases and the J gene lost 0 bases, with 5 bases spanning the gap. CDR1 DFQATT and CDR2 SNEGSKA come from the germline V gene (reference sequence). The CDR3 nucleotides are TGCAGTGCTAGAATGAACTCCTATAATTCACCCCTCCACTTT. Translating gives CSARMNSYNSPLHF.

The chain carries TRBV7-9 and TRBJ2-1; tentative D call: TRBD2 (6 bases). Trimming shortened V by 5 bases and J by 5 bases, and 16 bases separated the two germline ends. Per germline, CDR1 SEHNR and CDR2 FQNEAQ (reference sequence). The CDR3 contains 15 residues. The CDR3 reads CASSPPGVPHNEQFF. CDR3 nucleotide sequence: TGTGCCAGCAGCCCTCCGGGGGTCCCCCACAATGAGCAGTTCTTC.

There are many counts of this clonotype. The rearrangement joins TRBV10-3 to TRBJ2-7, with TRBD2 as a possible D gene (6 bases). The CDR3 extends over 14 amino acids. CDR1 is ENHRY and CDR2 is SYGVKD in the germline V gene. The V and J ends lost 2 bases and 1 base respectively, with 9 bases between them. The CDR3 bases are TGTGCCATCAGTGAGCGGACTAAATCCTACGAGCAGTACTTC. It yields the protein CAISERTKSYEQYF.

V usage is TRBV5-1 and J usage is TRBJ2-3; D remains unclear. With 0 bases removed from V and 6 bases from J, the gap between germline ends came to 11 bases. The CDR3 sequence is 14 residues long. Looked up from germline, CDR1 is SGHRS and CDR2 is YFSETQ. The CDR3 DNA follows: TGCGCCAGCAGCTTGGAGGCATTTTGGGATACGCAGTATTTT. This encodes CASSLEAFWDTQYF.

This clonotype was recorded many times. CDR3 in DNA: TGTGCCAGCAGCTTACTGGTAGGAGGTTCACCCCTCCACTTT. Amino acid sequence: CASSLLVGGSPLHF. The chain links TRBV7-2 to TRBJ1-6, with D hard to call. V was cut by 2 bases and J by 9 bases, with 11 bases left in between. The CDR3 spans 14 residues. Germline V gene sequence: CDR1 SGHTA, CDR2 FQGNSA.

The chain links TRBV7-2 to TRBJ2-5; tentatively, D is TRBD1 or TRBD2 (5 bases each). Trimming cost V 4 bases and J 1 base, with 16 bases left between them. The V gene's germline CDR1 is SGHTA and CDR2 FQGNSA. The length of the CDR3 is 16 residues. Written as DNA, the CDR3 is TGTGCCAGCAGCTACGGGGACGCGAGGTCCCAAGAGACCCAGTACTTC. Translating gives CASSYGDARSQETQYF.

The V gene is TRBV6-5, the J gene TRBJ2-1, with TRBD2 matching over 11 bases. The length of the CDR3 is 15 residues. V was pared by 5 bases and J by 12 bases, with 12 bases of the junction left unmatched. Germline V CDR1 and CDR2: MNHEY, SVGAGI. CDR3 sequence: CASSPHRLAGRWQFF. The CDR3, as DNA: TGTGCCAGCAGTCCGCACCGACTAGCGGGGAGGTGGCAGTTCTTC.

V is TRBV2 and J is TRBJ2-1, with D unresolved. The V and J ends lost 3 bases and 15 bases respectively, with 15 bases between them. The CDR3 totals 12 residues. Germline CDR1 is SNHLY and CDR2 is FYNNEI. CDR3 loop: CASSEAQETRFF. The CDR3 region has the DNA TGTGCCAGCAGTGAGGCTCAAGAGACCCGGTTCTTC.

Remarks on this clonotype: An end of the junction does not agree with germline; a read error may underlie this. CDR3 sequence reads: CASSLGAGEKLFF. CDR3 DNA sequence: TGCGCTAGCAGCCTGGGGGCCGGGGAAAAACTGTTTTTT. V is TRBV5-1 and J is TRBJ1-4; TRBD1 is a possible D gene (6 bases). The germline V gene encodes CDR1 SGHRS and CDR2 YFSETQ. The CDR3 loop spans 13 amino acids.

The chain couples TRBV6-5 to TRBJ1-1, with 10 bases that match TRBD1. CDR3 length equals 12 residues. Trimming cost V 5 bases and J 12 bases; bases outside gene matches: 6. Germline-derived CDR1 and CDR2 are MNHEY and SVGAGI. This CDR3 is CASSQRDRGTFF. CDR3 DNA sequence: TGTGCCAGCAGTCAACGGGACAGGGGAACTTTCTTT.

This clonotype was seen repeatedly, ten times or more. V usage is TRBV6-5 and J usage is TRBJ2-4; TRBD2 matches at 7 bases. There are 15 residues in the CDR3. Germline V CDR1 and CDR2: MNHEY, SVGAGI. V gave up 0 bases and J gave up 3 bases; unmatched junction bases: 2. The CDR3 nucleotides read TGTGCCAGCAGTTACTCCCAGCGGGGCAAAAACATTCAGTACTTC. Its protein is CASSYSQRGKNIQYF.

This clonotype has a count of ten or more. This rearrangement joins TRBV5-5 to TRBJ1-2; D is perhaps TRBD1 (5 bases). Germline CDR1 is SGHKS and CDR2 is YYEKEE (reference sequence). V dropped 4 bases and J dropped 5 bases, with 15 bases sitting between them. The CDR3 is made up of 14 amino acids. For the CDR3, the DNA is TGTGCCAGCAGCCCTCCGGGACCCACGTATGGCTACACCTTC. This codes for CASSPPGPTYGYTF.

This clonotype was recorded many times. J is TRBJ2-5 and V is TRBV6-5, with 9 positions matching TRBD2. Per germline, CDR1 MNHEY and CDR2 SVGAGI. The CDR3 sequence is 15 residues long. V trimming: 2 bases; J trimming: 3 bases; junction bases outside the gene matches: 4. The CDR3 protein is CASSYHASGKETQYF. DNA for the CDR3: TGTGCCAGCAGTTACCATGCTAGCGGGAAAGAGACCCAGTACTTC.

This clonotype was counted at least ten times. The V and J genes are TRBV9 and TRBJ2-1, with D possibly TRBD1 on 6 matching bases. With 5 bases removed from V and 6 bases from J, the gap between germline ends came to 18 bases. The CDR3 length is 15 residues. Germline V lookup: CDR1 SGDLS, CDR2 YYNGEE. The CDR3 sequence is CASSAQGRAFNEQFF. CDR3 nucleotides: TGTGCCAGCAGTGCACAGGGTCGGGCTTTCAATGAGCAGTTCTTC.

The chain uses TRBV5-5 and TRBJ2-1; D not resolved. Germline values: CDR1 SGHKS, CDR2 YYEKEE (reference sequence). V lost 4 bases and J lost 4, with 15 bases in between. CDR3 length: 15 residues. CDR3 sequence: CASSPDPTIYNEQFF. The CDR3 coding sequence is TGTGCCAGCAGCCCAGACCCCACGATTTACAATGAGCAGTTCTTC.

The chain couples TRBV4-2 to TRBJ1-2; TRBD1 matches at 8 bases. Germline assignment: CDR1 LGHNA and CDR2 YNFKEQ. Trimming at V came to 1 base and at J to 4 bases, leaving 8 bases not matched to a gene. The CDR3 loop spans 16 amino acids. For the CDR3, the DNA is TGTGCCAGCAGCCAAGGAATTCAGGGGGCAGGCTATGGCTACACCTTC. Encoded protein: CASSQGIQGAGYGYTF.